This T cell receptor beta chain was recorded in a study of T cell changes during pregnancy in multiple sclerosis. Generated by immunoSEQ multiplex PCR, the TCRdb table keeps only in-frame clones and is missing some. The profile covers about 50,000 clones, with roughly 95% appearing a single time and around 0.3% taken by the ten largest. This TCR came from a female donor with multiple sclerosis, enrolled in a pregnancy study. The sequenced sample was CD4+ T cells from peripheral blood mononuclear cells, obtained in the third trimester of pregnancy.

This CDR3 is CASRLVRAGMNTEAFF. The CDR3, as DNA: TGTGCAAGTCGCTTAGTGAGGGCGGGGATGAACACTGAAGCTTTCTTT. The chain recombines TRBV12-2 with TRBJ1-1. TRBV12-2 corresponds to a pseudogene. The CDR3 sequence is 16 residues long.